Shown below are 16 T cell receptor beta chains from a single sample sequenced in a study of molecular identifiers for immune sequencing clone quantification. TCRdb re-called the PCR reads with MiXCR, one entry per CDR3 protein. Among around 460,000 distinct CDR3 sequences listed, 25% were seen once. Sequences were obtained from naive CD8+ T cells from blood, with Jurkat cell RNA spiked in. Described subset: FACS-sorted CD8+CD4-CCR7+CD45RA+ naive T cells. The receptors originated from a human donor in good health. Some libraries in this study had Jurkat cell RNA spiked in.

The chain links TRBV10-2 to TRBJ2-7; 8 bases match TRBD2. This CDR3 is 16 amino acids long. The germline V gene encodes CDR1 WSHSY and CDR2 SAAADI. Unmatched junction bases numbered 12, after V lost 4 bases and J lost 4 bases. Here the CDR3 reads CASSAPAGRAAYEQYF. The CDR3 nucleotides read TGCGCCAGCAGTGCCCCGGCCGGGAGGGCAGCGTACGAGCAGTACTTC.

A few counts support this clonotype. This chain joins TRBV7-9 and TRBJ2-7; 8 nucleotides match TRBD1. Germline V gives CDR1 SEHNR, CDR2 FQNEAQ (reference sequence). V gave up 5 bases and J gave up 3 bases; unmatched junction bases: 9. The CDR3 has 15 amino acids. The CDR3 bases are TGTGCCAGCAGCGGAGGAGGACAGGGAAGCTACGAGCAGTACTTC. Translating it yields CASSGGGQGSYEQYF.

V is TRBV4-3 and J is TRBJ2-6; TRBD2 matches at 9 bases. The CDR3 length is 20 residues. V was clipped by 1 base and J by 2 bases; unmatched bases: 12. CDR1 is LGHNA and CDR2 is YSLEER in the germline V gene. CDR3 sequence (DNA): TGCGCCAGCAGCCAAGCGGTTGCGGGAGGGCCTCCCCCTGGGGCCAACGTCCTGACTTTC. This codes for CASSQAVAGGPPPGANVLTF.

This clonotype was counted between two and nine times. Sequence at one end of the junction differs from germline and may be a read error. This chain uses TRBV6-6 with TRBJ2-3, with TRBD2 matching over 8 bases. Germline V gene sequence: CDR1 MNHNY, CDR2 SVGAGI (reference sequence). The CDR3 length is 16 residues. The CDR3 DNA reads TGTGCCAGCGGTTACGCCGCGGGAGGATCCACAGATACGCAGTATTTT. It encodes CASGYAAGGSTDTQYF.

This clonotype appeared many times. The chain carries TRBV5-4 and TRBJ1-2; the match to TRBD1 covers 9 bases. This CDR3 has 16 amino acids. V lost 3 bases to trimming and J lost 5 bases; unmatched junction nucleotides: 11. Germline V gives CDR1 SGHNT, CDR2 YYREEE (reference sequence). The CDR3, as DNA: TGTGCCAGCAGCTCCCCGGGACAGGGCTTCGATTATGGCTACACCTTC. Translated: CASSSPGQGFDYGYTF.

At least ten counts were recorded for this clonotype. This chain links TRBV7-9 with TRBJ1-4; perhaps TRBD1 as D (5 bases). V gave up 2 bases and J gave up 0 bases, with 10 bases separating them. The CDR3 has 16 amino acids. Germline V gives CDR1 SEHNR, CDR2 FQNEAQ (reference sequence). The chain's CDR3 is CASSLSGAATNEKLFF. As DNA, the CDR3 is TGTGCCAGCAGCTTAAGCGGGGCCGCAACTAATGAAAAACTGTTTTTT.

This clonotype occurred a few times. J is TRBJ2-7 and V is TRBV20-1; 8 bases align to TRBD1. Germline V gene sequence: CDR1 DFQATT, CDR2 SNEGSKA (reference sequence). The CDR3 sequence is 14 residues long. Losses at the gene ends were 4 bases for V and 6 bases for J; bases not matched to a gene: 11. In nucleotides, the CDR3 is TGCAGTGCTAACTCGGACAGGGAGTTTAGCGAGCAGTACTTC. This translates into CSANSDREFSEQYF.

This clonotype was seen repeatedly, ten times or more. This CDR3 is CAWSRGTVGNTIYF. The CDR3 DNA reads as TGTGCCTGGAGCCGGGGGACAGTTGGAAACACCATATATTTT. The rearrangement links TRBV30 to TRBJ1-3; TRBD1 agrees at 7 bases. Looked up from germline, CDR1 is GTSNPN and CDR2 is SVGIG (reference sequence). This CDR3 has 14 amino acids. V trimming: 3 bases; J trimming: 3 bases; junction bases outside the gene matches: 5. The variable domain in full, with the rest retrieved from reference TRBV30 and TRBJ1-3, is SQTIHQWPATLVQPVGSPLSLECTVEGTSNPNLYWYRQAAGRGLQLLFYSVGIGQISSEVPQNLSASRPQDRQFILSSKKLLLSDSGFYLCAWSRGTVGNTIYFGEGSWLTVV.

The V and J genes are TRBV19 and TRBJ2-1; the D gene is possibly TRBD1 (6 bases). V was cut by 8 bases and J by 0 bases, with 17 bases left in between. The CDR3 totals 16 residues. CDR1 and CDR2 from the germline V gene are LNHDA and SQIVND (reference sequence). The CDR3 reads CASGTSTGPSYNEQFF. The CDR3 DNA is TGTGCCAGTGGGACATCCACAGGTCCCTCCTACAATGAGCAGTTCTTC. Using reference TRBV19 and TRBJ2-1 for the parts outside the CDR3, the full variable domain is DGGITQSPKYLFRKEGQNVTLSCEQNLNHDAMYWYRQDPGQGLRLIYYSQIVNDFQKGDIAEGYSVSREKKESFPLTVTSAQKNPTAFYLCASGTSTGPSYNEQFFGPGTRLTVL.

The chain is built from TRBV27 and TRBJ2-7; D may be TRBD1 (7 bases). The length of the CDR3 is 17 residues. V lost 4 bases, J lost 4 bases, and 23 bases lay in between. Germline V gene sequence: CDR1 MNHEY, CDR2 SMNVEV (reference sequence). The DNA of the CDR3 is TGTGCCAGCAGTTCGTACGCAAACGGAGGGGGCAGGTACGAGCAGTACTTC. Translating gives CASSSYANGGGRYEQYF.

This clonotype was seen a handful of times. The rearrangement links TRBV20-1 to TRBJ2-7; TRBD2 aligns across 8 bases. Trimming at V came to 0 bases and at J to 3 bases, leaving 7 bases not matched to a gene. This CDR3 comprises 15 residues. Germline V gene data show CDR1 as DFQATT and CDR2 as SNEGSKA (reference sequence). The CDR3 DNA reads as TGCAGTGCTAGAGATGACGGGAGGGCCGGCTACGAGCAGTACTTC. Residues: CSARDDGRAGYEQYF.

Only a few counts were recorded for this clonotype. The V call is TRBV7-8, the J call TRBJ2-7; no clear D gene. There are 16 residues in the CDR3. CDR1 and CDR2 (germline): SGHVS, FQNEAQ. V lost 2 bases to trimming and J lost 6 bases, with 20 bases between them. The CDR3 is CASSLLDGDARAEQYF. CDR3 sequence (DNA): TGTGCCAGCAGCTTACTGGACGGAGACGCTCGAGCCGAGCAGTACTTC. Supplemented by reference TRBV7-8 and TRBJ2-7, the full variable domain reads GAGVSQSPRYKVAKRGQDVALRCDPISGHVSLFWYQQALGQGPEFLTYFQNEAQLDKSGLPSDRFFAERPEGSVSTLKIQRTQQEDSAVYLCASSLLDGDARAEQYFGPGTRLTVT.

About this clonotype: A much more abundant neighbour one base away suggests this may be a read error. The chain combines TRBV2 with TRBJ1-1; D is unclear. Germline loops: CDR1 SNHLY, CDR2 FYNNEI. There are 13 residues in the CDR3. The CDR3 DNA reads as TGTGCCGGCAGTGGTAGATTTGGCACTGAAGCTTTCTTT. It encodes CAGSGRFGTEAFF. The entire variable domain, with the rest obtained from reference TRBV2 and TRBJ1-1, is as follows: EPEVTQTPSHQVTQMGQEVILRCVPISNHLYFYWYRQILGQKVEFLVSFYNNEISEKSEIFDDQFSVERPDGSNFTLKIRSTKLEDSAMYFCAGSGRFGTEAFFGQGTRLTVV.

This clonotype was seen a handful of times. The rearrangement uses TRBV19 and TRBJ2-1; D not certain. Deletions cut 0 bases from V and 7 bases from J, with 13 bases between. The germline V gene has CDR1 LNHDA and CDR2 SQIVND (reference sequence). The CDR3 totals 15 residues. The CDR3 spells CASSIDLGRFNEQFF. Here the CDR3 DNA reads TGTGCCAGTAGTATAGATCTTGGTAGGTTTAATGAGCAGTTCTTC. The whole variable domain, filled in from reference TRBV19 and TRBJ2-1, reads DGGITQSPKYLFRKEGQNVTLSCEQNLNHDAMYWYRQDPGQGLRLIYYSQIVNDFQKGDIAEGYSVSREKKESFPLTVTSAQKNPTAFYLCASSIDLGRFNEQFFGPGTRLTVL.

This clonotype was picked up many times. The chain is built from TRBV7-6 and TRBJ2-3; 11 nucleotides agree with TRBD2. CDR1 is SGHVS, CDR2 FNYEAQ, per germline. Trimming took 4 bases from V and 0 from J; bases not matched to a gene: 6. The CDR3 is 17 amino acids. DNA for the CDR3: TGTGCCAGCAGCTCCCCGACTAGCGGGGACAGCACAGATACGCAGTATTTT. This codes for CASSSPTSGDSTDTQYF.

Notes on this clonotype: This may arise from a read error, as a much more abundant clone is one base away. This rearrangement joins TRBV5-5 to TRBJ2-7; D is unclear. Between the trimmed V and J ends, which lost 0 bases and 2 bases, there was a span of 12 bases. Germline V gene data show CDR1 as SGHKS and CDR2 as YYEKEE (reference sequence). The CDR3 covers 15 residues. This CDR3 is CASSLEVARPYEQYF. The CDR3 region has the DNA TGTGCCAGCAGCTTGGAGGTCGCCAGGCCCTACGAGCAGTACTTC.